Listed here are 29 T cell receptor beta chains from one sample, sequenced in a study of blood T cell repertoires in COVID-19. Generated by immunoSEQ multiplex PCR, the TCRdb table keeps only in-frame clones and is missing some. The sample contains about 170,000 clones, 65% to 85% of which appear only once. Sequencing was performed on peripheral blood. Every receptor here comes from an older woman who had recovered from COVID-19.

The rearrangement joins TRBV7-3 to TRBJ2-2, with TRBD2 matching 7 bases. There are 17 residues in the CDR3. Germline trimming cut 0 bases from V and 3 bases from J; bases unmatched to any gene: 7. CDR1 and CDR2 from the germline V gene are SGHTA and FQGTGA. This CDR3 reads CASSLTPAAGDTGELFF. Here the CDR3 DNA reads TGTGCCAGCAGCTTAACTCCGGCTGCGGGGGACACCGGGGAGCTGTTTTTT. The variable domain in full, with the rest retrieved from reference TRBV7-3 and TRBJ2-2, is GAGVSQTPSNKVTEKGKYVELRCDPISGHTALYWYRQSLGQGPEFLIYFQGTGAADDSGLPNDRFFAVRPEGSVSTLKIQRTERGDSAVYLCASSLTPAAGDTGELFFGEGSRLTVL.

This chain links TRBV5-5 with TRBJ1-6; TRBD1 matches 8 bases. This CDR3 has 19 amino acids. The junction had 8 bases not matched to a gene; V was cut back by 0 bases and J by 0 bases. The germline gives CDR1 SGHKS, CDR2 YYEKEE (reference sequence). The CDR3, as DNA: TGTGCCAGCAGCTTGGGATTAGGGGACAGGAGCTCCTATAATTCACCCCTCCACTTT. Its protein product is CASSLGLGDRSSYNSPLHF. The variable domain in full, completed from reference TRBV5-5 and TRBJ1-6, reads DAGVTQSPTHLIKTRGQQVTLRCSPISGHKSVSWYQQVLGQGPQFIFQYYEKEERGRGNFPDRFSARQFPNYSSELNVNALLLGDSALYLCASSLGLGDRSSYNSPLHFGNGTRLTVT.

V and J are TRBV19 and TRBJ1-2; D gene ambiguous. The CDR3 is 14 residues long. V was trimmed by 2 bases and J by 8 bases, leaving 15 bases between them. Germline V gene sequence: CDR1 LNHDA, CDR2 SQIVND (reference sequence). The CDR3 spells CASSISPQPGGYTF. The DNA of the CDR3 is TGTGCCAGTAGTATATCCCCTCAACCCGGGGGCTACACCTTC.

The chain carries TRBV19 and TRBJ1-5; D is possibly TRBD1 (5 bases). The germline V gene has CDR1 LNHDA and CDR2 SQIVND (reference sequence). This CDR3 contains 16 residues. With 7 bases removed from V and 7 bases from J, the gap between germline ends came to 23 bases. CDR3 amino acids: CASTPRGQGGYQPQHF. The CDR3 DNA is TGTGCCAGTACCCCCCGCGGGCAGGGAGGGTACCAGCCCCAGCATTTT.

The chain is built from TRBV5-6 and TRBJ1-2, with D possibly being TRBD1 (5 bases). The V and J ends lost 4 bases and 4 bases respectively, with 17 bases between them. CDR3 length: 15 amino acids. Per the germline V gene, CDR1 is SGHDT and CDR2 is YYEEEE. CDR3: CASSPTGREAYGYTF. The CDR3 nucleotides are TGTGCCAGCAGCCCGACTGGCAGGGAGGCCTATGGCTACACCTTC.

The genes are TRBV27 and TRBJ1-5; weak D call: TRBD1 (5 bases). Germline CDR1 and CDR2: MNHEY and SMNVEV (reference sequence). The V end lost 5 bases, the J end lost 5 bases, and 13 bases lay between the germline ends. CDR3 length: 14 amino acids. Here the CDR3 DNA reads TGTGCCAGCAGTAAGCACAGGCCCTATCAGCCCCAGCATTTT. Protein sequence: CASSKHRPYQPQHF.

The table lists this clone with a count of one. The gene calls are TRBV5-4 and TRBJ1-1, with TRBD1 matching 7 bases. The CDR3 extends over 14 amino acids. Trimming cost V 5 bases and J 1 base; bases outside gene matches: 5. Germline lookup yields CDR1 SGHNT and CDR2 YYREEE (reference sequence). The chain's CDR3 is CASRPGTANTEAFF. The CDR3 nucleotides are TGTGCCAGCAGACCCGGGACAGCGAACACTGAAGCTTTCTTT.

The gene calls are TRBV19 and TRBJ1-6; possible D gene TRBD1, 5 bases. The V end lost 7 bases, the J end lost 9 bases, and 16 bases lay between the germline ends. CDR1 is LNHDA and CDR2 is SQIVND in the germline V gene (reference sequence). This CDR3 comprises 14 residues. The DNA of the CDR3 is TGTGCCAGTAACCCCCCCGGGGGAGGTTCACCCCTCCACTTT. It encodes CASNPPGGGSPLHF.

V and J are TRBV6-5 and TRBJ2-2, with a weak D call TRBD2 (5 bases). CDR3 length equals 14 residues. Trimming cost V 4 bases and J 6 bases, with 12 bases left between them. Germline V CDR1 and CDR2: MNHEY, SVGAGI. The CDR3 region is CASSSGSVAGELFF. CDR3 nucleotides: TGTGCCAGCAGTTCGGGGTCGGTGGCCGGGGAGCTGTTTTTT.

This clone was observed once. The genes are TRBV3-1 (or the pseudogene TRBV3-2) and TRBJ2-7; TRBD2 aligns across 9 bases. The ends lost 7 bases at V and 4 bases at J; junction bases unmatched: 5. The CDR3 runs to 13 residues. Per the germline V gene, CDR1 is LGHDT and CDR2 is YNNKEL (reference sequence). CDR3 DNA: TGTGCCAGCACCCTTAGCGGGAGTTACGAGCAGTACTTC. Protein: CASTLSGSYEQYF.

The V call is TRBV5-4, the J call TRBJ2-3, with TRBD2 matching 11 bases. V was pared by 5 bases and J by 1 base, with 3 bases of the junction left unmatched. CDR3 length: 15 residues. Germline lookup yields CDR1 SGHNT and CDR2 YYREEE (reference sequence). The CDR3 protein is CASRPLAGGTDTQYF. CDR3 coding DNA: TGTGCCAGCAGGCCACTAGCGGGGGGCACAGATACGCAGTATTTT.

The chain carries TRBV5-1 and TRBJ1-2; TRBD1 might be the D (5 bases). V lost 0 bases and J 13 bases, leaving 16 bases between the germline ends. CDR1 and CDR2 from the germline V gene are SGHRS and YFSETQ. CDR3 length: 13 residues. CDR3 sequence: CASSLAGGTPTTF. For the CDR3, the DNA is TGCGCCAGCAGCTTGGCCGGAGGGACCCCGACCACCTTC.

The chain employs TRBV18 and TRBJ2-7; TRBD1 matches at 9 bases. The CDR3 has 16 residues. Looked up from germline, CDR1 is KGHSH and CDR2 is LQKENI. V was clipped by 0 bases and J by 4 bases; unmatched bases: 7. CDR3: CASSPPIGQGYYEQYF. DNA for the CDR3: TGTGCCAGCTCACCACCTATTGGACAGGGGTATTACGAGCAGTACTTC.

The rearrangement joins TRBV19 to TRBJ2-7; TRBD2 is a possible D gene (6 bases). CDR1 LNHDA and CDR2 SQIVND come from the germline V gene (reference sequence). The CDR3 extends over 14 amino acids. The V gene lost 7 bases and the J gene lost 3 bases, with 16 bases spanning the gap. CDR3: CASTPTRWGYEQYF. CDR3 sequence (DNA): TGTGCCAGTACCCCGACTAGGTGGGGCTACGAGCAGTACTTC. Using reference TRBV19 and TRBJ2-7 for the parts outside the CDR3, the full variable domain is DGGITQSPKYLFRKEGQNVTLSCEQNLNHDAMYWYRQDPGQGLRLIYYSQIVNDFQKGDIAEGYSVSREKKESFPLTVTSAQKNPTAFYLCASTPTRWGYEQYFGPGTRLTVT.

The CDR3 is CASSVASGGRETQYF. DNA for the CDR3: TGTGCCAGCAGCGTAGCTAGCGGGGGGCGGGAGACCCAGTACTTC. This chain links TRBV9 with TRBJ2-5; TRBD2 matches at 11 bases. The germline V gene has CDR1 SGDLS and CDR2 YYNGEE. With V trimmed by 0 bases and J by 5 bases, 3 bases remained unmatched. The CDR3 runs 15 residues.

This chain links TRBV12-5 with TRBJ1-5, with D tentatively TRBD1 (5 bases). This CDR3 spans 17 amino acids. Germline CDR1 and CDR2: LGHNT and FRNRAP. The V end lost 6 bases, the J end lost 5 bases, and 23 bases lay between the germline ends. The CDR3 region is CASGLPPGTQAYQPQHF. The CDR3 coding sequence is TGTGCTAGTGGACTTCCCCCCGGGACTCAGGCATATCAGCCCCAGCATTTT.

The V gene is TRBV5-1, the J gene TRBJ2-7; 7 bases align to TRBD1. From germline, CDR1 is SGHRS and CDR2 YFSETQ. V shed 4 bases and J 0 bases; nucleotides not matched to a gene: 7. The CDR3 has 15 amino acids. For the CDR3, the DNA is TGCGCCAGCAGCCCATCGACAGGGCGCTCCTACGAGCAGTACTTC. It is translated as CASSPSTGRSYEQYF.

CDR3 nucleotide sequence: TGTGCCTGGGGCCTTTTGGGGGGGCCTAGCAATCAGCCCCAGCATTTT. As protein: CAWGLLGGPSNQPQHF. This chain connects TRBV30 to TRBJ1-5, with D perhaps TRBD1 (6 bases). The CDR3 loop spans 16 amino acids. V lost 5 bases to trimming and J lost 0 bases, with 17 bases between them. From germline, CDR1 is GTSNPN and CDR2 SVGIG (reference sequence). The complete variable domain, with remaining parts taken from reference TRBV30 and TRBJ1-5, reads SQTIHQWPATLVQPVGSPLSLECTVEGTSNPNLYWYRQAAGRGLQLLFYSVGIGQISSEVPQNLSASRPQDRQFILSSKKLLLSDSGFYLCAWGLLGGPSNQPQHFGDGTRLSIL.

V usage is TRBV7-2 and J usage is TRBJ2-5; 12 positions match TRBD2. The CDR3 is 17 residues long. The germline gives CDR1 SGHTA, CDR2 FQGNSA. V gave up 1 base and J gave up 7 bases; unmatched junction bases: 10. CDR3 protein: CASSLEVVASGRGTQYF. CDR3 bases: TGTGCCAGCAGCTTAGAGGTGGTGGCTAGCGGGAGGGGGACCCAGTACTTC.

This chain uses TRBV18 with TRBJ1-1; no clear D. Trimming took off 6 bases at V and 0 bases at J, with 8 bases between the two ends. CDR3 length: 13 residues. Germline V gives CDR1 KGHSH, CDR2 LQKENI. The CDR3 DNA reads as TGTGCCAGCTCCCAGCGGATGAACACTGAAGCTTTCTTT. It translates to CASSQRMNTEAFF.

This rearrangement joins TRBV9 to TRBJ1-4, with a possible D match to TRBD1 (5 bases). V lost 0 bases and J lost 8, with 11 bases in between. The CDR3 has 14 residues. Germline assignment: CDR1 SGDLS and CDR2 YYNGEE. The DNA for the CDR3 is TGTGCCAGCAGCGTAGTTGGCGGGGGAGAAAAACTGTTTTTT. Translated, it gives CASSVVGGGEKLFF.

The chain carries TRBV9 and TRBJ1-3, with D maybe TRBD1 (6 bases). CDR1 SGDLS and CDR2 YYNGEE come from the germline V gene. The CDR3 is 12 residues long. V was clipped by 8 bases and J by 7 bases, with 13 bases between them. Here the CDR3 reads CARVCGGNTIYF. In DNA form, the CDR3 reads TGTGCCAGGGTCTGTGGGGGCAACACCATATATTTT.

The chain couples TRBV10-3 to TRBJ2-7, with D perhaps TRBD2 (6 bases). The CDR3 sequence is 14 residues long. Germline V gene lookup returns CDR1 ENHRY and CDR2 SYGVKD. Trimming left V 6 bases short and J 7 bases short, with 19 bases between. CDR3 sequence reads: CAISGDSSNIEQYF. The CDR3 nucleotides are TGTGCCATCAGCGGGGACTCCTCCAACATTGAGCAGTACTTC.

The chain is built from TRBV4-3 and TRBJ2-5; TRBD2 aligns across 11 bases. CDR1 and CDR2 from the germline V gene are LGHNA and YSLEER. The CDR3 length is 18 residues. Germline trimming cut 0 bases from V and 5 bases from J; bases unmatched to any gene: 11. DNA of the CDR3: TGCGCCAGCAGCCAAGAGCAGGTAGCGGGAGGGCCGGGGGAGACCCAGTACTTC. It codes for CASSQEQVAGGPGETQYF.

The chain carries TRBV5-4 and TRBJ1-6, with 9 bases fitting TRBD1. J gave up 10 bases and V 0 bases, and 2 bases lay outside the gene matches. Germline V gene data show CDR1 as SGHNT and CDR2 as YYREEE (reference sequence). CDR3 size: 14 residues. This CDR3 reads CASSLAGQGSPLHF. DNA for the CDR3: TGTGCCAGCAGCTTGGCCGGACAGGGGTCACCCCTCCACTTT.

In its sample, this clone was seen a few times. The chain carries TRBV6-5 and TRBJ2-6; no clear D. The CDR3 is made up of 14 amino acids. The germline gives CDR1 MNHEY, CDR2 SVGAGI. V was cut by 5 bases and J by 0 bases, with 5 bases left in between. The CDR3, as DNA: TGTGCCAGCAGTACTCACTCTGGGGCCAACGTCCTGACTTTC. Protein product: CASSTHSGANVLTF.

V is TRBV10-3 and J is TRBJ2-1; D remains unclear. The CDR3 is 12 amino acids. Per germline, CDR1 ENHRY and CDR2 SYGVKD. Trimming left V 3 bases short and J 10 bases short, with 10 bases between. The CDR3 DNA sequence: TGTGCCATCAGTGAAGGAGTAGGCGAGCAGTTCTTC. It is translated as CAISEGVGEQFF.

V usage is TRBV9 and J usage is TRBJ2-2; D is ambiguous. The germline gives CDR1 SGDLS, CDR2 YYNGEE. The CDR3 is made up of 16 amino acids. V gave up 0 bases and J gave up 6 bases, with 15 bases separating them. The CDR3 DNA follows: TGTGCCAGCAGCGTAGCTACGTCGGGTCACTCCGGGGAGCTGTTTTTT. Translating it yields CASSVATSGHSGELFF.

V and J are TRBV29-1 and TRBJ1-1, with 7 positions matching TRBD1. CDR1 is SQVTM, CDR2 ANQGSEA, per germline. This CDR3 spans 13 amino acids. V gave up 7 bases and J gave up 3 bases; unmatched junction bases: 8. The CDR3 is CSGVLGGHTEAFF. The CDR3 region has the DNA TGCAGCGGAGTTTTAGGGGGCCACACTGAAGCTTTCTTT.